This T cell receptor (beta chain) was obtained from a study of human T cells and chemical hapten exposure (dated by TCRdb to about 2021). Context from the whole study: For sensitization, 2% DPC in acetone was applied to an approximately 2 cm by approximately 2 cm area of upper inner arm skin. Patients additionally received weekly therapeutic DPC doses to the scalp throughout the roughly 25-week study period. Patch tests used Finn chambers with 0.01% DPC on the upper back, scored after 6 days by International Contact Dermatitis Research Group standards. Most of the patients in the cohort were female, and the cohort covered alopecia areata with under or over 50% scalp involvement, alopecia totalis and alopecia universalis. Libraries were combined into a pool for sequencing, and differences in TCR yield between samples came mainly from small differences in library volumes within the pool. In alopecia patients, the study followed how the peripheral blood TCR repertoire changed in vivo over primary and secondary sensitization to diphenylcyclopropenone (DPC), a hapten. Patient blood was sampled pre-sensitization (week 0) and at 2, 6 and about 24 weeks after DPC sensitization. For TCR sequencing, blood came from twenty-nine alopecia patients at anywhere from one to four time points (pre-sensitization, 2, 6 and 24 weeks). General study outcomes and caveats: Repeated subsampling changed both the strength of the expansion versus patch-test correlation and the threshold at which that correlation became significant. The number of PT1 expanded TCRs positively correlated with patch test score, significant at thresholds 8, 16 and 32 but not 4. No change with DPC sensitization was found in the number of TCRs above 1 in 1000 frequency, and no evidence of global repertoire structure alterations was found. Because every patient had alopecia, a presumed autoimmune disease, the patients' immune response might differ from that of healthy individuals. Significantly more large CDR3 similarity clusters were formed by expanded TCRs than by pre-sensitization or healthy control sets, consistent with antigen-driven responses.

This clonotype was counted at least ten times. There is no known antigen for this receptor. No clone much larger than this one lies a single base away; base qualities are absent. Receptor amplification or capture employed RACE. TCRdb lists the instrument as NextSeq 500. During library preparation, unique molecular identifiers were attached to individual cDNA molecules so that TCRs could be counted quantitatively and reproducibly. Each blood RNA sample was used to sequence both TCR alpha and TCR beta chains. As for the original processing: Samples had a median of roughly 99,000 TCRs, with a range from about 20,000 to 690,600. V, J and CDR3 annotation of the TCR reads was carried out using the Decombinator software suite. Every sample was subsampled to the same number of TCRs (28,000) for the PS versus PT1 abundance plots. Expanded TCRs were defined as absent before sensitization and observed at least eight times at the 2-week time point. In-frame beta chains were kept once TCRdb had trimmed the public reads at Q25 with fastp and called clones with MiXCR. Every distinct CDR3 protein forms one entry, paired with its most common genes and DNA. None of the V and J calls come from the authors' own analysis; TCRdb made them. The sample includes about 190,000 distinct CDR3 sequences, with about 25% observed a single time. The ten largest account for roughly 2.3% of the sample.

Explained via the paper, the time point label denotes: patch test 3, about 24 weeks after DPC sensitization. What the treatment or condition label conveys for this sample: therapeutic diphenylcyclopropenone sensitization with weekly scalp DPC. At each patch-test visit, blood was drawn before the patch test was applied. Patients were eligible if aged 18 to 70, diagnosed with alopecia and judged suitable for DPC therapy, and pregnant patients were excluded. Unfractionated whole blood was collected in Tempus Blood RNA tubes, and total RNA was extracted from that blood. The CDR3, from cysteine to phenylalanine, totals 14 residues. The read is trimmed to its CDR3 DNA, 42 bases read in frame from base 1. V was cut back by 5 bases and J by 2 bases, leaving a gap of 12 bases between them. The germline V gene gives CDR1 as SGHTA and CDR2 as FQGNSA.

This TCR was sampled from a middle-aged woman with alopecia areata. Some clones in this sample may be carry-over from other donors' samples. Sequences were derived from whole blood, sampled in connection with sensitization to the hapten diphenylcyclopropenone (DPC). The chain joins TRBV7-2 to TRBJ2-5, with the D gene not confidently named. The CDR3 here reads CASSPWTGQETQYF. In nucleotide form, the sequence is TGTGCCAGCAGCCCGTGGACGGGTCAAGAGACCCAGTACTTC.